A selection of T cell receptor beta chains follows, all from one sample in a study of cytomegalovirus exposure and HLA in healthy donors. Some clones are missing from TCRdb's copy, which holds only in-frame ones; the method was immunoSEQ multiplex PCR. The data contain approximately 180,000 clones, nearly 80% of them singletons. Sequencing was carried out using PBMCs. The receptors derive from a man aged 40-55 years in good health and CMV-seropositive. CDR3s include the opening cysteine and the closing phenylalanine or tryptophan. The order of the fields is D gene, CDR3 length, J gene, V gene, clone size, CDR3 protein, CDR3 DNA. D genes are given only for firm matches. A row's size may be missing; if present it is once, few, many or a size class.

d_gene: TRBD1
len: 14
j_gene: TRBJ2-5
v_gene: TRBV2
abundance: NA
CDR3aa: CASSEDRAKETQYF
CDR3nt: TGTGCCAGCAGTGAGGACAGGGCCAAAGAAACCCAGTACTTC

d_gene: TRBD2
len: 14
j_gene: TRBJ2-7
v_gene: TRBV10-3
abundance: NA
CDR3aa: CAISFSGTGYEQYF
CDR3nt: TGTGCCATCAGTTTCAGCGGGACGGGCTACGAGCAGTACTTC

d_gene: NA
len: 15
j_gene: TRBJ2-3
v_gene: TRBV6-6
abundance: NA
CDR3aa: CASSYSSSGTDTQYF
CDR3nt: TGTGCCAGCAGTTACTCGTCTAGCGGCACAGATACGCAGTATTTT

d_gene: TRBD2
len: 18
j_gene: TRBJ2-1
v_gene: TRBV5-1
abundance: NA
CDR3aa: CASSSLTFLAGGGNEQFF
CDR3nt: TGCGCCAGCAGCTCTTTAACCTTTCTAGCGGGAGGAGGGAATGAGCAGTTCTTC

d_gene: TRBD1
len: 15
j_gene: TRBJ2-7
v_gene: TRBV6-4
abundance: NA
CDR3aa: CASRPPGQDSYEQYF
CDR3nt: TGTGCCAGCAGACCCCCGGGACAGGATTCCTACGAGCAGTACTTC

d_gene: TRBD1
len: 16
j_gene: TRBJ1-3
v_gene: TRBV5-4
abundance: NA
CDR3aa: CASSGPGQLSGNTIYF
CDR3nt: TGTGCCAGCAGCGGACCGGGACAGCTCTCTGGAAACACCATATATTTT

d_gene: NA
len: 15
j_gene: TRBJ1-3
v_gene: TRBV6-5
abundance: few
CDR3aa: CASSLQGWDGNTIYF
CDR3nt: TGTGCCAGCAGCCTACAGGGATGGGACGGAAACACCATATATTTT

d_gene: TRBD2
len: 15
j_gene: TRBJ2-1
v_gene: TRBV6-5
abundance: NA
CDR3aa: CASRFSGREYNEQFF
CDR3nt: TGTGCCAGCAGATTTAGCGGGAGGGAATACAATGAGCAGTTCTTC

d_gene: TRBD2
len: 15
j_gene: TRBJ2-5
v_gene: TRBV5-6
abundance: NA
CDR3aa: CASSLYLAGGETQYF
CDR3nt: TGTGCCAGCAGCTTGTACCTAGCGGGAGGTGAGACCCAGTACTTC

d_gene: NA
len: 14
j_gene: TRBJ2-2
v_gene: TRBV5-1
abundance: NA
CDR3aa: CASSLLGGGEELFF
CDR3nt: TGCGCCAGCAGTTTACTAGGAGGAGGGGAGGAGCTGTTTTTT

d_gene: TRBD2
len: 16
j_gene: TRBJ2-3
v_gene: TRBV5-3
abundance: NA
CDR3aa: CARSFRLAASTDTQYF
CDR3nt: TGTGCCAGAAGCTTCCGACTAGCGGCTAGCACAGATACGCAGTATTTT

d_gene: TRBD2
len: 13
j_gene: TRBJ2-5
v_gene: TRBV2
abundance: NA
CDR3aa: CASSGLARETQYF
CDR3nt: TGTGCCAGCAGTGGACTAGCGCGGGAGACCCAGTACTTC

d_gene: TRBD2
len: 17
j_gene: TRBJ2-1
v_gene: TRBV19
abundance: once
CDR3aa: CASSIQSGLASYNEQFF
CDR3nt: TGTGCCAGTAGTATACAGTCGGGACTAGCGTCGTACAATGAGCAGTTCTTC

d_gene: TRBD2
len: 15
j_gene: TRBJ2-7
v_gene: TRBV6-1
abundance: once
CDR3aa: CASSEEKAGGGEQYF
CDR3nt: TGTGCCAGCAGTGAAGAGAAGGCGGGAGGAGGAGAGCAGTACTTC

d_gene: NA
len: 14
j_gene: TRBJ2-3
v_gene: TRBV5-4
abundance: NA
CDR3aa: CASSLEQGTDTQYF
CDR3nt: TGTGCCAGCAGCTTGGAACAGGGCACAGATACGCAGTATTTT

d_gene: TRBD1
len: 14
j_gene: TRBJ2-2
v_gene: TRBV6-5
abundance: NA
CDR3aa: CASRGQGAAGELFF
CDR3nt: TGTGCCAGCAGAGGACAGGGGGCTGCCGGGGAGCTGTTTTTT

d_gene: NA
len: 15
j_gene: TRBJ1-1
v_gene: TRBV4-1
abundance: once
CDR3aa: CASSQDRRVETEAFF
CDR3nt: TGCGCCAGCAGCCAAGATCGCAGGGTGGAGACTGAAGCTTTCTTT

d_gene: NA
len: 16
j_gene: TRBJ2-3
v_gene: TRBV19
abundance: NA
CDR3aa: CASSIWGTGAGDTQYF
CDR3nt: TGTGCCAGTAGTATATGGGGAACGGGAGCTGGAGATACGCAGTATTTT

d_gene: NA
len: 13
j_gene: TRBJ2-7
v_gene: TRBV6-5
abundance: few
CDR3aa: CASSYQLGHEQYF
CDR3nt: TGTGCCAGCAGTTACCAACTAGGGCACGAGCAGTACTTC

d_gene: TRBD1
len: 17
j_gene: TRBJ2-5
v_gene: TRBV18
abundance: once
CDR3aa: CASSPTMTGGAGETQYF
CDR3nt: TGTGCCAGCTCACCAACGATGACAGGGGGCGCCGGGGAGACCCAGTACTTC

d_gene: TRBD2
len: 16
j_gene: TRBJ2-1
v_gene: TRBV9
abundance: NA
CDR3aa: CASSVVGSGSYNEQFF
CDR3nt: TGTGCCAGCAGCGTAGTAGGTAGCGGGAGTTACAATGAGCAGTTCTTC

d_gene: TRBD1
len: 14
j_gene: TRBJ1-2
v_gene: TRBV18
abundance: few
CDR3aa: CASSISDRVRGYTF
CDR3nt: TGTGCCAGCTCAATATCAGACAGGGTCCGTGGCTACACCTTC

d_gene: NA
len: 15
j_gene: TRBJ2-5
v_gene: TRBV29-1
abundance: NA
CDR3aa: CSVIRRDTIQETQYF
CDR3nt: TGCAGCGTTATCCGCCGGGACACCATCCAAGAGACCCAGTACTTC

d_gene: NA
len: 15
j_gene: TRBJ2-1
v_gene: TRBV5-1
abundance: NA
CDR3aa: CASSLDTSSYNEQFF
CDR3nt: TGCGCCAGCAGCTTGGACACTAGCTCCTACAATGAGCAGTTCTTC

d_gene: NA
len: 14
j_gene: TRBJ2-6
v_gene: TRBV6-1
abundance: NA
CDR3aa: CATKGVSGANVLTF
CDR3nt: TGTGCCACGAAAGGGGTTTCTGGGGCCAACGTCCTGACTTTC

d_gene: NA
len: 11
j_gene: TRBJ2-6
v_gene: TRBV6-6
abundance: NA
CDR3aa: CASRGANVLTF
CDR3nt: TGTGCCAGCCGGGGGGCCAACGTCCTGACTTTC

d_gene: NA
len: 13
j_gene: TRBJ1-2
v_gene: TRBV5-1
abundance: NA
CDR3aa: CASSFTANYGYTF
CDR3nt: TGCGCCAGCAGCTTTACAGCTAACTATGGCTACACCTTC

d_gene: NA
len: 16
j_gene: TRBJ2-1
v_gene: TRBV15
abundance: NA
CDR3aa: CATSRDRSGSYNEQFF
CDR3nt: TGTGCCACCAGCAGAGACCGGAGCGGCTCCTACAATGAGCAGTTCTTC

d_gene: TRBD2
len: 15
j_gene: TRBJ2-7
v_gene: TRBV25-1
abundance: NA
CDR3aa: CASSDPSGSGYEQYF
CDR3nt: TGTGCCAGCAGTGATCCTAGCGGGAGCGGCTACGAGCAGTACTTC

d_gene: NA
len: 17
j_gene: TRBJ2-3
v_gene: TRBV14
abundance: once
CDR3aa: CASTPLEGGGSTDTQYF
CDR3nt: TGTGCCAGCACCCCCCTGGAGGGCGGTGGTAGCACAGATACGCAGTATTTT

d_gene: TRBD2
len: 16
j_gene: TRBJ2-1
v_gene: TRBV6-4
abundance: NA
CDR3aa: CASSDRGLAGIYEQFF
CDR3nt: TGTGCCAGCAGTGACCGTGGACTAGCGGGAATCTATGAGCAGTTCTTC

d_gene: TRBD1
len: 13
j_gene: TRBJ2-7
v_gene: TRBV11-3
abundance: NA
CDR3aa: CASSPTGSYEQYF
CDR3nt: TGTGCCAGCAGCCCGACAGGGTCCTACGAGCAGTACTTC

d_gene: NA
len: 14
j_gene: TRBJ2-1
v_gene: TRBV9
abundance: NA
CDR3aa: CASSPGRHDNEQFF
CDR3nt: TGTGCCAGCAGCCCCGGGAGACACGACAATGAGCAGTTCTTC

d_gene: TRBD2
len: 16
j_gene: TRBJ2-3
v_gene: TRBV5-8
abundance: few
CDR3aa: CASSLWASGSQDTQYF
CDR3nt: TGTGCCAGCAGCTTGTGGGCTAGCGGGAGTCAAGATACGCAGTATTTT

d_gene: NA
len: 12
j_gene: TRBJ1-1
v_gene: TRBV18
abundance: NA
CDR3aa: CASSPRNTEAFF
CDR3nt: TGTGCCAGCTCACCCAGAAACACTGAAGCTTTCTTT

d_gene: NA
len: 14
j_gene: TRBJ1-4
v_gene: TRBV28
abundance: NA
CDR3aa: CASQPGTYNEKLFF
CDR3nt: TGTGCCAGCCAACCCGGGACATATAATGAAAAACTGTTTTTT

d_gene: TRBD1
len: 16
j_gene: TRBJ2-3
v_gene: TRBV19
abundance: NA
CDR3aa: CASRVTGGGNTDTQYF
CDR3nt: TGTGCCAGTAGGGTTACAGGGGGCGGGAACACAGATACGCAGTATTTT

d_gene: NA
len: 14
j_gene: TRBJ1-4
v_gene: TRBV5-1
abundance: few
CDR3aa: CASSSGSRGEKLFF
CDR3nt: TGCGCCAGCAGCTCCGGGTCGCGGGGAGAAAAACTGTTTTTT

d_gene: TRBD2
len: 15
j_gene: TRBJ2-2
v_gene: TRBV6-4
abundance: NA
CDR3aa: CASRTSGANTGELFF
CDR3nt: TGTGCCAGCAGAACTAGCGGGGCCAACACCGGGGAGCTGTTTTTT

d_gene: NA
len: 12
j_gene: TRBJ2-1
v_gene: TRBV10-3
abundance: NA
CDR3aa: CATNGDDNEQFF
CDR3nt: TGTGCCACCAACGGGGATGACAATGAGCAGTTCTTC

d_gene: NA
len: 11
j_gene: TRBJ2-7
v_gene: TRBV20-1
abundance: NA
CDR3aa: CSAGGGYEQYF
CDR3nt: TGCAGTGCGGGGGGAGGTTACGAGCAGTACTTC

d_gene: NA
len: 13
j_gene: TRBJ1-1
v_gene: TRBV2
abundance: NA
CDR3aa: CASRDSLNTEAFF
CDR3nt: TGTGCCAGCAGGGACAGTTTGAACACTGAAGCTTTCTTT

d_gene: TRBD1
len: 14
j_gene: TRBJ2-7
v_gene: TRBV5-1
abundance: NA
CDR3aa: CASSLGQGGNEQYF
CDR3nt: TGCGCCAGCAGCCTAGGACAGGGGGGAAACGAGCAGTACTTC